The 28 T cell receptor beta chains given below trace back to one sample, sequenced in a study of OX40 agonist ivuxolimab in advanced cancers. Libraries were prepared by immunoSEQ multiplex PCR; TCRdb keeps only in-frame clonotypes and omits some of them. The sample consists of more than 50,000 clones, 82% of them appearing once. Sequenced material: CD4+ or CD8+ T cells sorted from blood, taken in a trial of the OX40 agonist ivuxolimab. The receptors stem from an adult with an advanced solid tumor such as melanoma, head and neck, liver or kidney cancer.

The chain links TRBV6-6 to TRBJ1-4, with TRBD1 matching 7 bases. V lost 1 base, J lost 8 bases, and 4 bases stayed unmatched. The CDR3 runs to 14 residues. Per germline, CDR1 MNHNY and CDR2 SVGAGI (reference sequence). CDR3 residues: CASSYLQGREKLFF. CDR3 coding DNA: TGTGCCAGCAGTTACTTACAGGGGAGGGAAAAACTGTTTTTT.

The rearrangement joins TRBV30 to TRBJ2-5; TRBD2 matches at 7 bases. The CDR3 contains 15 residues. Trimming at V came to 4 bases and at J to 2 bases, leaving 10 bases not matched to a gene. Germline assignment: CDR1 GTSNPN and CDR2 SVGIG (reference sequence). The CDR3 nucleotides read TGTGCCTGGACCCCTCGGGGGGACGGGCAAGAGACCCAGTACTTC. Residues: CAWTPRGDGQETQYF.

The chain is built from TRBV11-2 and TRBJ2-1; D perhaps matches TRBD1 (6 bases). CDR1 and CDR2 from the germline V gene are SGHAT and FQNNGV. This CDR3 contains 15 residues. V lost 0 bases to trimming and J lost 2 bases, with 8 bases between them. Written as DNA, the CDR3 is TGTGCCAGCAGCTTAGACAGGGGCCCCTACAATGAGCAGTTCTTC. It yields the protein CASSLDRGPYNEQFF. Variable domain in full (rest from reference TRBV11-2 and TRBJ2-1): EAGVAQSPRYKIIEKRQSVAFWCNPISGHATLYWYQQILGQGPKLLIQFQNNGVVDDSQLPKDRFSAERLKGVDSTLKIQPAKLEDSAVYLCASSLDRGPYNEQFFGPGTRLTVL.

The gene calls are TRBV7-9 and TRBJ2-1, with D maybe TRBD1 (5 bases). There are 13 residues in the CDR3. Germline V gives CDR1 SEHNR, CDR2 FQNEAQ (reference sequence). V was shortened by 6 bases and J by 6 bases, with 12 bases between the two germline ends. The CDR3 nucleotides are TGTGCCAGCAGTCTTACAGGTCCCAATGAGCAGTTCTTC. Amino acids: CASSLTGPNEQFF.

The chain uses TRBV6-5 and TRBJ2-2, with 7 bases matching TRBD1. Trimming removed 6 bases from V and 6 bases from J; junction bases left unmatched: 1. The CDR3 sequence is 12 residues long. Germline CDR1 MNHEY, CDR2 SVGAGI. The DNA for the CDR3 is TGTGCCAGCAGGGGACAGCCCGGGGAGCTGTTTTTT. Translated: CASRGQPGELFF.

CDR3 in amino acids: CASSATTGNQPQHF. The CDR3 nucleotides are TGTGCCAGCAGCGCTACTACAGGGAATCAGCCCCAGCATTTT. This chain links TRBV9 with TRBJ1-5; possibly TRBD1 for D (6 bases). This CDR3 comprises 14 residues. Germline values: CDR1 SGDLS, CDR2 YYNGEE. The germline V and J ends were trimmed by 3 bases and 4 bases, with 11 bases remaining between them.

The chain couples TRBV6-6 to TRBJ2-5; 8 bases map to TRBD1. With 6 bases clipped from V and 5 bases from J, the junction kept 8 bases outside the gene matches. The CDR3 sequence is 14 residues long. Germline V gene lookup returns CDR1 MNHNY and CDR2 SVGAGI (reference sequence). In DNA form, the CDR3 reads TGTGCCAGCAGCCGGGGACAGGTTGGGGAGACCCAGTACTTC. Translated: CASSRGQVGETQYF.

The rearrangement uses TRBV5-1 and TRBJ2-7, with 9 nucleotides matching TRBD1. The trim removed 5 bases at V and 7 bases at J, leaving 13 bases unmatched. The CDR3 loop spans 15 amino acids. Looked up from germline, CDR1 is SGHRS and CDR2 is YFSETQ. The CDR3 spells CASRGTGTGSREQYF. The CDR3 DNA reads TGCGCCAGCAGGGGGACCGGGACAGGGTCTCGGGAGCAGTACTTC.

The CDR3 nucleotides read TGTGCCAGCAGCCGGGGCCCCCGGAACACTGAAGCTTTCTTT. This gives the protein CASSRGPRNTEAFF. The rearrangement uses TRBV14 and TRBJ1-1, with D possibly matching TRBD1 (5 bases). Trimming stripped 4 bases from V and 1 base from J, with 10 bases between. Germline-derived CDR1 and CDR2 are SGHDN and FVKESK. There are 14 residues in the CDR3.

The CDR3 DNA sequence: TGTGCCCTCGGGGGGAGTAACCAAGAGACCCAGTACTTC. Translation gives CALGGSNQETQYF. The rearrangement joins TRBV30 to TRBJ2-5; TRBD2 matches at 7 bases. V lost 8 bases, J lost 0 bases, and 6 bases stayed unmatched. CDR1 is GTSNPN, CDR2 SVGIG, per germline (reference sequence). The CDR3 length is 13 residues.

The V gene is TRBV11-2, the J gene TRBJ1-1; D not certain. V was clipped by 1 base and J by 2 bases, with 5 bases between them. Germline V CDR1 and CDR2: SGHAT, FQNNGV. The CDR3 runs 13 residues. The CDR3 DNA reads as TGTGCCAGCAGCTTAGGGAGTAACACTGAAGCTTTCTTT. Protein sequence: CASSLGSNTEAFF.

The chain joins TRBV7-8 to TRBJ2-7; tentative D call: TRBD2 (6 bases). The V end was cut by 5 bases, the J end by 6 bases, with 17 bases between. The CDR3 is 14 amino acids. Germline loops: CDR1 SGHVS, CDR2 FQNEAQ. Here the CDR3 DNA reads TGTGCCAGCAGCCCCCGGACTATCGACTCCGAGCAGTACTTC. Translating gives CASSPRTIDSEQYF.

This clone was counted a single time. The chain carries TRBV30 and TRBJ1-6; D perhaps matches TRBD1 (5 bases). This CDR3 is 14 amino acids long. Trimming left V 2 bases short and J 7 bases short, with 12 bases between. Germline V CDR1 and CDR2: GTSNPN, SVGIG (reference sequence). In nucleotides, the CDR3 is TGTGCCTGGAGTCGGGACGGTAGAAATTCACCCCTCCACTTT. As protein: CAWSRDGRNSPLHF.

The chain couples TRBV7-6 to TRBJ2-5, with D perhaps TRBD1 (6 bases). V was trimmed by 6 bases and J by 4 bases, leaving 12 bases between them. CDR3 length: 13 residues. Germline assignment: CDR1 SGHVS and CDR2 FNYEAQ. CDR3 in amino acids: CASSYGQLETQYF. Here the CDR3 DNA reads TGTGCCAGCAGTTACGGACAGTTAGAGACCCAGTACTTC.

V is TRBV5-6 and J is TRBJ2-3; TRBD2 might be the D (6 bases). Looked up from germline, CDR1 is SGHDT and CDR2 is YYEEEE. Deletions cut 5 bases from V and 0 bases from J, with 16 bases between. This CDR3 region has 16 residues. The CDR3 coding sequence is TGTGCCAGCAGACTGGGACTGATCTCTAGCACAGATACGCAGTATTTT. Amino acid sequence: CASRLGLISSTDTQYF.

This clone has just one count. This sequence joins TRBV6-5 and TRBJ2-3; no firm D call. With 6 bases removed from V and 5 bases from J, the gap between germline ends came to 9 bases. This CDR3 region has 12 residues. Germline assignment: CDR1 MNHEY and CDR2 SVGAGI. DNA of the CDR3: TGTGCCAGCAGGATGCTAGGAGATACGCAGTATTTT. Translated: CASRMLGDTQYF.

The chain employs TRBV19 and TRBJ1-6; D uncertain. The V gene's germline CDR1 is LNHDA and CDR2 SQIVND (reference sequence). The CDR3 sequence is 16 residues long. V lost 3 bases and J lost 8, with 17 bases in between. The CDR3 DNA reads as TGTGCCAGTAGTATGCGGCAGCCGCTCTCCTATTCACCCCTCCACTTT. Translation: CASSMRQPLSYSPLHF.

J is TRBJ1-3 and V is TRBV14; D gene unclear. The CDR3 sequence is 14 residues long. Per germline, CDR1 SGHDN and CDR2 FVKESK. The V and J ends lost 4 bases and 0 bases respectively, with 7 bases between them. The CDR3 loop reads CASSLSNSGNTIYF. Written as DNA, the CDR3 is TGTGCCAGCAGCCTATCCAACTCTGGAAACACCATATATTTT.

This chain uses TRBV19 with TRBJ1-1, with 8 nucleotides matching TRBD1. CDR3 length: 15 residues. J was trimmed by 0 bases and V by 5 bases; bases with no gene match: 5. Germline-derived CDR1 and CDR2 are LNHDA and SQIVND (reference sequence). CDR3 DNA: TGTGCCAGTAGTCCCCGGACAGGGATGAACACTGAAGCTTTCTTT. Its protein is CASSPRTGMNTEAFF. The entire variable domain, with the rest obtained from reference TRBV19 and TRBJ1-1, is as follows: DGGITQSPKYLFRKEGQNVTLSCEQNLNHDAMYWYRQDPGQGLRLIYYSQIVNDFQKGDIAEGYSVSREKKESFPLTVTSAQKNPTAFYLCASSPRTGMNTEAFFGQGTRLTVV.

This chain connects TRBV6-6 to TRBJ2-5; tentative D call: TRBD1 (5 bases). The CDR3 is made up of 14 amino acids. V was trimmed by 4 bases and J by 5 bases, leaving 14 bases between them. Germline values: CDR1 MNHNY, CDR2 SVGAGI (reference sequence). CDR3 sequence: CASSSGHRRETQYF. The DNA for the CDR3 is TGTGCCAGCAGTTCAGGACACAGGCGGGAGACCCAGTACTTC.

This clone was found a few times. The chain couples TRBV19 to TRBJ1-2, with TRBD1 matching over 7 bases. The CDR3 is made up of 17 amino acids. Germline V gene data show CDR1 as LNHDA and CDR2 as SQIVND (reference sequence). V lost 5 bases to trimming and J lost 1 base; unmatched junction nucleotides: 13. CDR3 bases: TGTGCCAGTAGTCCTCTGACAGGGCTCCAGATTAACTATGGCTACACCTTC. This sequence encodes CASSPLTGLQINYGYTF. Full variable domain (rest looked up from reference TRBV19 and TRBJ1-2): DGGITQSPKYLFRKEGQNVTLSCEQNLNHDAMYWYRQDPGQGLRLIYYSQIVNDFQKGDIAEGYSVSREKKESFPLTVTSAQKNPTAFYLCASSPLTGLQINYGYTFGSGTRLTVV.

Only one count was recorded for this clone. This chain connects TRBV7-9 to TRBJ2-3; the match to TRBD2 covers 10 bases. J was trimmed by 3 bases and V by 5 bases; bases with no gene match: 5. This CDR3 has 15 amino acids. Looked up from germline, CDR1 is SEHNR and CDR2 is FQNEAQ (reference sequence). The DNA of the CDR3 is TGTGCCAGCAGCGGACATAGCGGGAGGACAGATACGCAGTATTTT. Its protein is CASSGHSGRTDTQYF.

V is TRBV19 and J is TRBJ1-1; unclear D gene. CDR1 is LNHDA, CDR2 SQIVND, per germline (reference sequence). The CDR3 has 12 residues. V lost 10 bases, J lost 10 bases, and 19 bases lay in between. The CDR3 nucleotides are TGTGCCACTAGGGAGGGTCTGCGTGGAGCTTTCTTT. This gives the protein CATREGLRGAFF.

This clone was recorded once. This chain connects TRBV6-1 to TRBJ2-5, with 12 nucleotides matching TRBD1. The tail of the sequence fits TRBJ2-7 better, so the J call may be wrong. The length of the CDR3 is 19 residues. Per germline, CDR1 MNHNS and CDR2 SASEGT. The CDR3 loop is CASSEGYALGTGGRYEQYF. CDR3 DNA sequence: TGTGCCAGCAGTGAAGGGTATGCCCTCGGGACAGGGGGCCGATACGAGCAGTACTTC.

This chain connects TRBV7-8 to TRBJ2-7; D is perhaps TRBD1 (5 bases). V was shortened by 1 base and J by 2 bases, with 15 bases between the two germline ends. CDR3 size: 16 residues. Germline loops: CDR1 SGHVS, CDR2 FQNEAQ. The chain's CDR3 is CASSLGVRVSTYEQYF. CDR3 nucleotide sequence: TGTGCCAGCAGCTTAGGCGTCAGGGTATCGACCTACGAGCAGTACTTC.

The chain joins TRBV6-1 to TRBJ1-1; D ambiguous. Germline V gene lookup returns CDR1 MNHNS and CDR2 SASEGT. V lost 3 bases, J lost 6 bases, and 11 bases lay in between. The CDR3 totals 13 residues. The CDR3 loop is CASSETGKAEAFF. CDR3 bases: TGTGCCAGCAGTGAGACGGGGAAGGCTGAAGCTTTCTTT.

This clone was seen just once. The chain links TRBV30 to TRBJ2-3, with 7 bases lining up with TRBD1. J gave up 3 bases and V 0 bases, and 12 bases lay outside the gene matches. The germline CDR1 and CDR2 sequences are GTSNPN and SVGIG (reference sequence). This CDR3 spans 17 amino acids. CDR3 nucleotide sequence: TGTGCCTGGAGTGTATCGGTGAGGGGACAGCTAACAGATACGCAGTATTTT. Translation gives CAWSVSVRGQLTDTQYF.

V is TRBV7-2 and J is TRBJ2-6; D might be TRBD1 or TRBD2, each matching 5 bases. The CDR3 contains 20 residues. Trimming shortened V by 0 bases and J by 0 bases, and 18 bases separated the two germline ends. The germline CDR1 and CDR2 sequences are SGHTA and FQGNSA. CDR3 nucleotides: TGTGCCAGCAGCTTAGCGGGACGGATCGGGTCGAGCTCTGGGGCCAACGTCCTGACTTTC. It encodes CASSLAGRIGSSSGANVLTF.